This is a list of T cell receptor beta chains from one sample in a study of blood T cell repertoires in COVID-19. This table comes from immunoSEQ multiplex PCR, and its TCRdb copy is limited to in-frame clones, with some not included. The sample carries approximately 480,000 clones, 89% recorded once. Sequencing input: peripheral blood. Source of these receptors: a man between 18 and 35 years old with COVID-19, enrolled during active disease. CDR3s include the opening cysteine and the closing phenylalanine or tryptophan. D genes are given only for firm matches. The listing skips clone size in some rows; elsewhere it reads once, few, many or a size class.

>once|TRBV9|TRBJ2-3|TRBD2
CASNPGGDTDTQYF
TGTGCCTCAAACCCCGGGGGGGACACAGATACGCAGTATTTT
>.|TRBV7-8|TRBJ2-1|TRBD2
CASSLYVSGTYNEQFF
TGTGCCAGCAGCTTGTATGTTAGCGGGACCTACAATGAGCAGTTCTTC
>.|TRBV6-1|TRBJ2-7|.
CASSDPAPYEQYF
TGTGCCAGCAGTGACCCCGCGCCCTACGAGCAGTACTTC
>.|TRBV7-9|TRBJ2-2|TRBD1
CASSWDSLTGELFF
TGTGCCAGCAGCTGGGACAGTCTTACCGGGGAGCTGTTTTTT
>once|TRBV5-5|TRBJ1-2|TRBD1
CASSGGTESYTF
TGTGCCAGCAGCGGGGGGACAGAAAGCTACACCTTC
>.|TRBV6-5|TRBJ2-7|TRBD1
CASTGTGAHEQYF
TGTGCCAGCACCGGGACAGGGGCCCACGAGCAGTACTTC
>.|TRBV27|TRBJ2-7|TRBD1
CASSPGQTYEQYF
TGTGCCAGCAGTCCGGGACAGACCTACGAGCAGTACTTC
>.|TRBV6-5|TRBJ1-5|TRBD1
CASSLTGSEQPQHF
TGTGCCAGCAGCCTGACAGGGTCGGAGCAGCCCCAGCATTTT
>.|TRBV6-6|TRBJ2-7|TRBD2
CASSRGGTYEQYF
TGTGCCAGCAGTCGGGGGGGGACCTACGAGCAGTACTTC
>.|TRBV30|TRBJ1-4|.
CAWRQGGEKLFF
TGTGCCTGGAGGCAGGGAGGTGAAAAACTGTTTTTT
>.|TRBV19|TRBJ2-7|TRBD2
CASSRVAGLSSYEQYF
TGTGCCAGTAGTCGAGTAGCGGGACTAAGCTCCTACGAGCAGTACTTC
>.|TRBV5-1|TRBJ2-3|TRBD2
CASSLLPSGGTDTQYF
TGCGCCAGCAGCTTGCTCCCTAGCGGGGGCACAGATACGCAGTATTTT
>few|TRBV3-1/TRBV3-2|TRBJ1-2|TRBD1
CASSQDLAGGGYTF
TGTGCCAGCAGCCAAGATCTGGCAGGGGGCGGCTACACCTTC
>once|TRBV19|TRBJ2-5|.
CASRTDRFQETQYF
TGTGCCAGTAGGACGGACAGATTCCAAGAGACCCAGTACTTC
>.|TRBV6-1|TRBJ1-6|TRBD1
CASRGQGENSPLHF
TGTGCCAGCAGGGGACAGGGGGAAAATTCACCCCTCCACTTT
>.|TRBV6-6|TRBJ2-2|.
CASSPLAGELFF
TGTGCCAGCAGTCCCCTAGCGGGGGAGCTGTTTTTT
>.|TRBV13|TRBJ2-7|TRBD2
CASREGTSGTYEQYF
TGTGCCAGCAGAGAAGGGACTAGCGGAACCTACGAGCAGTACTTC
>.|TRBV4-2|TRBJ2-7|.
CASSQVPRPYEQYF
TGTGCCAGCAGCCAAGTGCCCAGGCCATACGAGCAGTACTTC
>.|TRBV12-3/TRBV12-4|TRBJ2-1|TRBD1
CASGQDSYNEQFF
TGTGCCAGCGGACAGGACAGCTACAATGAGCAGTTCTTC
>.|TRBV9|TRBJ2-7|TRBD2
CASSVGGTNPEQYF
TGTGCCAGCAGCGTAGGAGGGACTAATCCCGAGCAGTACTTC
>once|TRBV11-3|TRBJ1-1|.
CASSRGMGTEAFF
TGTGCCAGCAGCCGAGGTATGGGCACTGAAGCTTTCTTT
>once|TRBV19|TRBJ2-2|.
CASKSLPGELFF
TGTGCCAGTAAATCCCTCCCCGGGGAGCTGTTTTTT
>.|TRBV5-5|TRBJ2-7|.
CASSLSPLRDSISTYEQYF
TGTGCCAGCAGCTTGTCCCCCCTCCGGGACTCCATCTCAACCTACGAGCAGTACTTC
>.|TRBV10-2|TRBJ1-2|TRBD1
CASRGRTGTNYGYTF
TGCGCCAGCAGGGGAAGGACAGGGACTAACTATGGCTACACCTTC
>once|TRBV5-1|TRBJ2-3|TRBD2
CASSLVRGLAIDTQYF
TGCGCCAGCAGCTTGGTGCGGGGACTAGCTATCGATACGCAGTATTTT
>.|TRBV6-5|TRBJ2-7|TRBD2
CASRTSGANEQYF
TGTGCCAGCAGGACTAGCGGGGCGAACGAGCAGTACTTC
>few|TRBV6-5|TRBJ1-5|.
CASSQADGNQPQHF
TGTGCCAGCAGCCAGGCTGATGGAAATCAGCCCCAGCATTTT
>.|TRBV6-5|TRBJ1-4|.
CASSYLGGEKLFF
TGTGCCAGCAGTTACTTGGGGGGGGAAAAACTGTTTTTT
>.|TRBV5-4|TRBJ2-7|.
CASSFSVSGDEQYF
TGTGCCAGCAGCTTTAGTGTTTCGGGGGACGAGCAGTACTTC
>.|TRBV11-2|TRBJ2-1|.
CASSPGVNEQFF
TGTGCCAGCAGCCCCGGGGTCAATGAGCAGTTCTTC
>.|TRBV7-6|TRBJ2-7|TRBD2
CASSLGTSLSYEQYF
TGTGCCAGCAGCTTAGGGACTAGTTTATCCTACGAGCAGTACTTC
>.|TRBV2|TRBJ1-3|.
CASRQETSGNTIYF
TGTGCCAGCAGACAGGAAACCTCTGGAAACACCATATATTTT